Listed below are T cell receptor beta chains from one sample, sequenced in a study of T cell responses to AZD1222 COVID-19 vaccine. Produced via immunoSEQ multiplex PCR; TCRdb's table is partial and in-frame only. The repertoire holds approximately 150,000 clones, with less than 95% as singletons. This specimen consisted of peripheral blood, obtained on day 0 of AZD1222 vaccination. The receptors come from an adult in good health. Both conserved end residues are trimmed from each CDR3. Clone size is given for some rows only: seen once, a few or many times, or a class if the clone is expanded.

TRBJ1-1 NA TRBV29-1 SVERSTMNTEAF
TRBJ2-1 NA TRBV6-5 ASSYPGQGSNEQF
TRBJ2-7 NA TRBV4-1 ASSQSGTPNSYEQY
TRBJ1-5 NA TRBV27 ASSPGTGLNQPQH
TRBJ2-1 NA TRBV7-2 ASSLTSGTENEQF
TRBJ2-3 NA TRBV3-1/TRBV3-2 ASSPRRLAPLHTQY
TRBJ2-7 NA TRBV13 ASSSVHRDYKSYEQY
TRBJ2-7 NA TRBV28 ASSLRSPIGQY
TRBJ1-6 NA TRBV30 AWQQGRAPLH
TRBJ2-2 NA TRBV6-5 ASSYPGTGTGELF
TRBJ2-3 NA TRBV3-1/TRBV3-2 ASTLSGRAGTQY
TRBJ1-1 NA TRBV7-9 ASSLGQLYTEAF
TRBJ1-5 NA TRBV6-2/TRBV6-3 ASSYSARRSLSNQPQH
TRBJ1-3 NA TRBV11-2 ASSLYHSTGNTIY
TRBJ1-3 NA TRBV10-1 ASSEQDRGPGNTIY
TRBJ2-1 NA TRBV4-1 ASSQESKASGSNEQF
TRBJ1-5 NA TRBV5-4 ASSFGGNQPQH
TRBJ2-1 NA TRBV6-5 ASRLIAGEDNEQF
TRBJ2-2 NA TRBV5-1 ASQGGQGRTGELF
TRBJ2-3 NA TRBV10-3 AISEWGTSVDTQY
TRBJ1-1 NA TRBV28 ASSLFPGQGKTEAF
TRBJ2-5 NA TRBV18 ASSPAAGNSETQY
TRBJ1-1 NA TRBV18 ASSPGQNTEAF
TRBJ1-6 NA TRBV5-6 ASSFRDRGLYSPLH
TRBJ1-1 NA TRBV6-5 ASRIQGIGTEAF
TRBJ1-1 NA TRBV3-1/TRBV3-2 ASSHRTTEAF
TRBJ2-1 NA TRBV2 ASSDDGLREQF
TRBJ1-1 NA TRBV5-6 ASSLRGTNTEAF
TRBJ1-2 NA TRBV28 ASSLPRGVINYGYT
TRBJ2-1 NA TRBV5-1 ASSLSPGTANNEQF
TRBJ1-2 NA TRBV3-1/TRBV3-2 ASSSEPENYGYT
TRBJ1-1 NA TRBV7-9 ASSSQGKNTEAF
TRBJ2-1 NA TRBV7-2 ASSLRLAGDINEQF
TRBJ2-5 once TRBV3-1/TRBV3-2 ASSPASLHGETQY
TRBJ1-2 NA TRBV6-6 ASNPRGAGAYGYT
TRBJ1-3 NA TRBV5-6 ASSLVGRRTGNTIY
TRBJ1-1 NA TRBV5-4 ASSQGYRGQDTEAF
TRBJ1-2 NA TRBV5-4 ASSLGQTTNYGYT
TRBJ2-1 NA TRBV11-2 ASSPTPLASGGNEQF
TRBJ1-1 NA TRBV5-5 ASSRQGMNTEAF
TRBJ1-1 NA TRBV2 ASSEPSGLNTEAF
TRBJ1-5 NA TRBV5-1 ASSLEGQGSQPQH
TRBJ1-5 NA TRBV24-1 ATSEVTGDPNQPQH
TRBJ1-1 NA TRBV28 ASSSGAGRGRTEAF
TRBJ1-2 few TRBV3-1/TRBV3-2 ASSPTLGTEIYGYT
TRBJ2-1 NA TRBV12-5 ASGLVLGQGYNEQF
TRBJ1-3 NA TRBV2 ASRGKGGPDSGNTIY
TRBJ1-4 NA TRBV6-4 ASSRFASGNEKLF
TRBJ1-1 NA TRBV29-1 SVRGRLNTEAF
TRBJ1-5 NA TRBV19 ASSSGQGGNQPQH
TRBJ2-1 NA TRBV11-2 ASSLIGDRVGNEQF